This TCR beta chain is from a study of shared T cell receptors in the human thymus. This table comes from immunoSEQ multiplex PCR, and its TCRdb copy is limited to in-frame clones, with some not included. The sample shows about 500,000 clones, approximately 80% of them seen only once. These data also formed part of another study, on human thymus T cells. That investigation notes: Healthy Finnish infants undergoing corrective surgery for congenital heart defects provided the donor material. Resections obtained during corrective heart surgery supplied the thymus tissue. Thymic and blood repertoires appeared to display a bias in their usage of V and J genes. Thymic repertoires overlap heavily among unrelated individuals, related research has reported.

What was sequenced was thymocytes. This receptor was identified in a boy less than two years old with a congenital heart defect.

The CDR3 reads CASSQVGGTGELFF. In nucleotides, the CDR3 is TGCGCCAGCAGCCAAGTGGGGGGCACCGGGGAGCTGTTTTTT. The rearrangement uses TRBV4-3 and TRBJ2-2; D perhaps matches TRBD2 (6 bases). V was shortened by 1 base and J by 4 bases, with 7 bases between the two germline ends. Germline V CDR1 and CDR2: LGHNA, YSLEER. CDR3 length: 14 amino acids.